What follows describes a single T cell receptor beta chain. Its matching antigen is unknown. The assay was immunoSEQ multiplex PCR, and TCRdb's table has in-frame clones only and misses some. Of about 400,000 clones listed, over 75% were seen once; the top ten hold about 4%. The sample comes from a study of Ad26.COV2.S vaccination and SARS-CoV-2 variants. General study results and limits: Analyses of TCR breadth and depth may have underestimated total T cell responses. Placebo recipients had lower spike-specific TCR breadth than vaccine recipients.

The CDR3 contains 15 residues. The germline V gene has CDR1 SGHRS and CDR2 YFSETQ. Trimming removed 0 bases at V and 6 bases at J, with 16 bases between. Treatment noted: around 19 received Ad26.COV2.S at low or high dose, single or two shots; 5 received placebo; per-sample allocation not given. After the first vaccine or placebo injection, samples were drawn on day 63. The V gene is TRBV5-1, the J gene TRBJ2-7, with TRBD1 as a possible D gene (6 bases). Sample: peripheral blood, taken in a trial of Ad26.COV2.S vaccine versus placebo. The origin of this receptor is a person aged 18-65 years who received the Ad26.COV2.S COVID-19 vaccine or a placebo. CDR3 protein: CASSLGWGQGGEQYF. CDR3 nucleotides: TGCGCCAGCAGCTTGGGATGGGGGCAGGGCGGCGAGCAGTACTTC.